The 26 T cell receptor beta chains below were found in one sample sequenced in a study of blood T cells in healthy people across ages. PCR was performed a second time for about 7 to 12 cycles using a sample-barcoded 5' primer and a J-beta primer mix. From the 5' RACE reads, TCRdb called clonotypes with MiXCR, one entry per CDR3 protein. The sample includes roughly 800,000 distinct CDR3 sequences, just under 25% of them seen just once. In addition, the sample was reused for a study of T cells of mothers and their children.

The sample consisted of blood. The origin of the receptors is a boy between 10 and 17 years old in good health.

The chain is built from TRBV20-1 and TRBJ2-1, with 9 bases fitting TRBD2. The length of the CDR3 is 15 residues. Germline V lookup: CDR1 DFQATT, CDR2 SNEGSKA (reference sequence). V was pared by 6 bases and J by 0 bases, with 6 bases of the junction left unmatched. CDR3 sequence (DNA): TGCAGTGCGCATCCGGGACTAGCCTCCTACAATGAGCAGTTCTTC. Protein product: CSAHPGLASYNEQFF.

The rearrangement joins TRBV12-3 or TRBV12-4 to TRBJ2-2; D is uncertain. This CDR3 contains 13 residues. The V end was cut by 5 bases, the J end by 6 bases, with 10 bases between. The CDR3 here is CASSPPWSGELFF. The CDR3 DNA follows: TGTGCCAGCAGTCCACCTTGGTCCGGGGAGCTGTTTTTT.

This clonotype was counted a few times. The V and J genes are TRBV27 and TRBJ1-2; D perhaps matches TRBD1 (5 bases). The CDR3 is 13 amino acids. V shed 5 bases and J shed 6 bases, with 13 bases lying between them. The germline V gene has CDR1 MNHEY and CDR2 SMNVEV (reference sequence). The CDR3 spells CASSPRAPDGYTF. CDR3 in DNA: TGTGCCAGCAGTCCCAGGGCTCCCGATGGCTACACCTTC.

The chain has TRBV6-2 or TRBV6-3 and TRBJ2-2, with D tentatively TRBD1 or TRBD2 (6 bases each). V lost 3 bases and J 3 bases, leaving 14 bases between the germline ends. The CDR3 consists of 16 residues. Germline lookup yields CDR1 MNHEY and CDR2 SVGEGT. This CDR3 reads CASSYFSGGDTGELFF. The CDR3 nucleotides are TGTGCCAGCAGTTATTTTTCCGGGGGCGACACCGGGGAGCTGTTTTTT.

The chain uses TRBV12-3 or TRBV12-4 and TRBJ2-1; 8 bases fit TRBD2. This CDR3 spans 16 amino acids. Germline trimming cut 4 bases from V and 8 bases from J; bases unmatched to any gene: 13. CDR3 nucleotide sequence: TGTGCCAGCAGTTCGGGGACTAGGAGTGGGGGTTATGAGCAGTTCTTC. Translated, it gives CASSSGTRSGGYEQFF.

This chain connects TRBV4-2 to TRBJ2-4, with 13 bases that match TRBD2. Germline values: CDR1 LGHNA, CDR2 YNFKEQ. The junction had 6 bases not matched to a gene; V was cut back by 4 bases and J by 3 bases. The CDR3 is 17 residues long. The CDR3 DNA reads TGTGCCAGCAGCCGAGGGACTAGCGGGGAAGTCAAAAACATTCAGTACTTC. It yields the protein CASSRGTSGEVKNIQYF.

Ten or more counts support this clonotype. The chain combines TRBV4-1 with TRBJ2-3; no clear D gene. CDR3 length: 13 residues. CDR1 MGHRA and CDR2 YSYEKL come from the germline V gene. With 0 bases removed from V and 1 base from J, the gap between germline ends came to 2 bases. As DNA, the CDR3 is TGCGCCAGCAGCCAAGATCGCACAGATACGCAGTATTTT. This sequence encodes CASSQDRTDTQYF.

This clonotype was detected only a few times. The chain joins TRBV10-3 to TRBJ2-7; D is uncertain. This CDR3 spans 14 amino acids. CDR1 is ENHRY, CDR2 SYGVKD, per germline. V was trimmed by 0 bases and J by 1 base, leaving 7 bases between them. For the CDR3, the DNA is TGTGCCATCAGTGAGTCGACGGGTTCCTACGAGCAGTACTTC. This encodes CAISESTGSYEQYF.

The chain recombines TRBV7-8 with TRBJ2-1; 12 nucleotides line up with TRBD2. The CDR3 sequence is 15 residues long. V was pared by 5 bases and J by 3 bases, with 2 bases of the junction left unmatched. Germline CDR1 is SGHVS and CDR2 is FQNEAQ. The CDR3 here is CASSATSGGYNEQFF. DNA for the CDR3: TGTGCCAGCAGCGCGACTAGCGGGGGCTACAATGAGCAGTTCTTC.

The table lists this clonotype with a few counts. The chain carries TRBV4-1 and TRBJ1-1; D might be TRBD1 (5 bases). The V gene's germline CDR1 is MGHRA and CDR2 YSYEKL. V lost 0 bases, J lost 2 bases, and 10 bases lay in between. This CDR3 is 15 amino acids long. CDR3 DNA sequence: TGCGCCAGCAGCCAAGATATCGGGGCAAACACTGAAGCTTTCTTT. Translating gives CASSQDIGANTEAFF.

This chain joins TRBV6-2 or TRBV6-3 and TRBJ2-1; unclear D gene. V was cut by 6 bases and J by 10 bases, with 10 bases left in between. Germline CDR1 reads MNHEY; CDR2 reads SVGEGT. The CDR3 is 11 amino acids. The CDR3 nucleotides are TGTGCCAGCAGCTCGACCAGGGAGCAGTTCTTC. It codes for CASSSTREQFF.

This clonotype was found a few times. The V and J genes are TRBV29-1 and TRBJ2-1, with unresolved D. CDR1 and CDR2 from the germline V gene are SQVTM and ANQGSEA. V was trimmed by 4 bases and J by 4 bases, leaving 17 bases between them. The CDR3 is made up of 15 amino acids. This CDR3 is CSVGRTGNEYNEQFF. The CDR3 coding sequence is TGCAGCGTTGGGCGGACCGGAAACGAATACAATGAGCAGTTCTTC.

This clonotype turned up a few times. The V call is TRBV12-3 or TRBV12-4, the J call TRBJ2-7, with a tentative D call TRBD1 (6 bases). The V gene lost 3 bases and the J gene lost 6 bases, with 21 bases spanning the gap. The CDR3 has 16 amino acids. CDR3: CASSLLGAALGSEQYF. The CDR3 nucleotides are TGTGCCAGCAGTTTGCTGGGGGCCGCCCTTGGATCCGAGCAGTACTTC.

The sample holds a few counts of this clonotype. The chain has TRBV6-2 or TRBV6-3 and TRBJ2-5, with 12 nucleotides matching TRBD2. The CDR3 loop spans 16 amino acids. Losses at the gene ends were 5 bases for V and 4 bases for J; bases not matched to a gene: 8. CDR1 is MNHEY, CDR2 SVGEGT, per germline. DNA for the CDR3: TGTGCCAGCAGTCAGGGGCTAGCGGGGGGGCCAGAGACCCAGTACTTC. Translation: CASSQGLAGGPETQYF.

This clonotype came up a few times. The rearrangement links TRBV11-2 to TRBJ1-5, with 7 bases identical to TRBD1. Germline-derived CDR1 and CDR2 are SGHAT and FQNNGV. The CDR3 spans 15 residues. V dropped 2 bases and J dropped 2; count of bases not matched to a gene: 3. CDR3 bases: TGTGCCAGCAGCTTAAGAGGGGGCCGCAATCAGCCCCAGCATTTT. This encodes CASSLRGGRNQPQHF.

This clonotype was counted many times. This chain links TRBV2 with TRBJ2-7, with TRBD1 identical over 9 bases. Germline values: CDR1 SNHLY, CDR2 FYNNEI. The CDR3 runs 15 residues. Trimming took 7 bases from V and 2 from J; bases not matched to a gene: 9. DNA for the CDR3: TGTGCCAGCACATTTCAGGGACAGGGAGCCTACGAGCAGTACTTC. Protein product: CASTFQGQGAYEQYF.

Here the CDR3 reads CASSFQLAGDTQYF. The CDR3, as DNA: TGTGCCAGCAGCTTTCAACTAGCGGGAGATACGCAGTATTTT. The chain joins TRBV7-2 to TRBJ2-3, with TRBD2 identical over 9 bases. This CDR3 is 14 amino acids long. Germline V gene lookup returns CDR1 SGHTA and CDR2 FQGNSA. J lost 5 bases, V lost 3 bases, and 3 bases had no gene match.

This clonotype was counted only a few times. A read error may produce the germline difference seen at one junction end. The chain recombines TRBV29-1 with TRBJ2-7; D ambiguous. The CDR3 loop spans 11 amino acids. Germline V lookup: CDR1 SQVTM, CDR2 ANQGSEA. CDR3 DNA sequence: TGCAGCGGGTTGGAAGGAACACTTTCGTTCTTC. It codes for CSGLEGTLSFF.

The chain recombines TRBV30 with TRBJ2-7; D possibly corresponds to TRBD1 (6 bases). V lost 1 base and J lost 4, with 17 bases in between. The CDR3 extends over 15 amino acids. CDR1 and CDR2 from the germline V gene are GTSNPN and SVGIG (reference sequence). The CDR3 region is CAWSAEEDSSYEQYF. In DNA, the CDR3 is TGTGCCTGGAGTGCCGAAGAGGACAGTTCGTACGAGCAGTACTTC.

The chain joins TRBV24-1 to TRBJ2-1; D possibly corresponds to TRBD1 (5 bases). This CDR3 comprises 15 residues. V lost 4 bases, J lost 6 bases, and 15 bases lay in between. Per the germline V gene, CDR1 is KGHDR and CDR2 is SFDVKD. CDR3 bases: TGTGCCACCAGTGACCCTCTGACAGTTTCCAATGAGCAGTTCTTC. Translating it yields CATSDPLTVSNEQFF.

The chain joins TRBV5-1 to TRBJ2-2; 7 nucleotides align to TRBD1. There are 14 residues in the CDR3. The germline V gene encodes CDR1 SGHRS and CDR2 YFSETQ. J lost 6 bases, V lost 2 bases, and 4 bases had no gene match. The CDR3 DNA reads as TGCGCCAGCAGCTTAAAGGGGGCGTCCGGGGAGCTGTTTTTT. It translates to CASSLKGASGELFF.

This clonotype was detected a few times. The V call is TRBV12-3 or TRBV12-4, the J call TRBJ2-1, with 7 bases identical to TRBD2. With 4 bases clipped from V and 6 bases from J, the junction kept 9 bases outside the gene matches. This CDR3 is 15 amino acids long. The chain's CDR3 is CASSSGLVATNEQFF. The DNA of the CDR3 is TGTGCCAGCAGTTCCGGACTAGTGGCCACCAATGAGCAGTTCTTC.

V gene TRBV7-9 combines with J gene TRBJ2-7; D not certain. Germline loops: CDR1 SEHNR, CDR2 FQNEAQ (reference sequence). Trimming shortened V by 1 base and J by 6 bases, and 7 bases separated the two germline ends. The CDR3 runs to 12 residues. The CDR3 bases are TGTGCCAGCAGCTTAGACGCGTCCGAGCAGTACTTC. It is translated as CASSLDASEQYF.

This clonotype has a handful of counts. This rearrangement joins TRBV4-3 to TRBJ1-3; tentative D call: TRBD1 (5 bases). Germline assignment: CDR1 LGHNA and CDR2 YSLEER. The CDR3 is 21 amino acids. The V end was cut by 1 base, the J end by 0 bases, with 25 bases between. The CDR3 loop is CASSQGSSQGMGPSSGNTIYF. The CDR3, as DNA: TGCGCCAGCAGCCAAGGCTCGTCGCAGGGCATGGGCCCGAGCTCTGGAAACACCATATATTTT.

J is TRBJ2-1 and V is TRBV27; TRBD2 agrees at 14 bases. The J call is in doubt because the DNA end fits TRBJ2-7 better. Germline V gene sequence: CDR1 MNHEY, CDR2 SMNVEV (reference sequence). The length of the CDR3 is 14 residues. The CDR3 reads CASSSGLAGAEQYF. The CDR3 nucleotides read TGTGCCAGCAGTTCGGGACTAGCGGGAGCCGAGCAGTACTTC.

The rearrangement links TRBV28 to TRBJ1-5; a weak D match, TRBD1 (5 bases). Germline CDR1 and CDR2: MDHEN and SYDVKM. The V gene lost 6 bases and the J gene lost 0 bases, with 12 bases spanning the gap. The CDR3 consists of 15 residues. Here the CDR3 DNA reads TGTGCCAGCAGAGAACAGGAGTATAGCAATCAGCCCCAGCATTTT. It is translated as CASREQEYSNQPQHF. Together with reference TRBV28 and TRBJ1-5, the CDR3 gives the full variable domain: DVKVTQSSRYLVKRTGEKVFLECVQDMDHENMFWYRQDPGLGLRLIYFSYDVKMKEKGDIPEGYSVSREKKERFSLILESASTNQTSMYLCASREQEYSNQPQHFGDGTRLSIL.